The present TCR beta chain was sequenced within a study of shared clonotypes between healthy human individuals. Overall study results and limits: A reduction in generation probabilities was seen for non-shared clonotypes relative to those shared by all four donors. The study sampled only blood, and tissue repertoires likely differ. Naive CD4 clonotypes overlapped across a handful of donors at approximately 5.3%.

The CDR3 loop spans 15 amino acids. Germline V gene sequence: CDR1 SGHTA, CDR2 FQGNSA. V was cut by 3 bases and J by 0 bases, with 9 bases left in between. Only one count was recorded for this clone. The antigen is not known. CD4+ cells underwent separation, giving CD45RA+ naive and CD45RA-negative memory subsets. Using immunoSEQ multiplex PCR, the repertoire was profiled, and TCRdb retains in-frame clones only, with some absent. The sample shows a few million clones, 85% to 95% of them seen only once. The TCR originated in a man aged 18 to 30 in good health. Some clones in this sample may be carry-over from other donors' samples. V and J are TRBV7-2 and TRBJ2-1, with TRBD2 as a possible D gene (5 bases). Input material: naive CD4+ T cells from PBMCs. Subset: CD45RA+ positively selected. The CDR3 bases are TGTGCCAGCAGCTTTGGAAGCGGCTCCTACAATGAGCAGTTCTTC. Protein sequence: CASSFGSGSYNEQFF.